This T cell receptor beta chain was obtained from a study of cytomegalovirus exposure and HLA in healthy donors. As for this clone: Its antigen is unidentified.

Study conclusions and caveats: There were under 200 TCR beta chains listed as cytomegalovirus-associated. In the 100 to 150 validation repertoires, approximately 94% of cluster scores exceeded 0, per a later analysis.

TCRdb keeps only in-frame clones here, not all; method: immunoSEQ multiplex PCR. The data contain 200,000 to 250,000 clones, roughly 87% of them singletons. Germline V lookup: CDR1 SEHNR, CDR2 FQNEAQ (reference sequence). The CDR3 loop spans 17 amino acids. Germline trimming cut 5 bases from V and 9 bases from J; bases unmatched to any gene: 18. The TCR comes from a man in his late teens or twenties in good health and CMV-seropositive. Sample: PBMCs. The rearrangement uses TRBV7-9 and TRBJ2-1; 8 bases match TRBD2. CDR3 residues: CASSDTGTSYQKIEQFF. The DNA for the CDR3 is TGTGCCAGCAGCGACACCGGGACTAGTTACCAGAAGATTGAGCAGTTCTTC. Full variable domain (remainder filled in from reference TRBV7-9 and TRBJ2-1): DTGVSQNPRHKITKRGQNVTFRCDPISEHNRLYWYRQTLGQGPEFLTYFQNEAQLEKSRLLSDRFSAERPKGSFSTLEIQRTEQGDSAMYLCASSDTGTSYQKIEQFFGPGTRLTVL.